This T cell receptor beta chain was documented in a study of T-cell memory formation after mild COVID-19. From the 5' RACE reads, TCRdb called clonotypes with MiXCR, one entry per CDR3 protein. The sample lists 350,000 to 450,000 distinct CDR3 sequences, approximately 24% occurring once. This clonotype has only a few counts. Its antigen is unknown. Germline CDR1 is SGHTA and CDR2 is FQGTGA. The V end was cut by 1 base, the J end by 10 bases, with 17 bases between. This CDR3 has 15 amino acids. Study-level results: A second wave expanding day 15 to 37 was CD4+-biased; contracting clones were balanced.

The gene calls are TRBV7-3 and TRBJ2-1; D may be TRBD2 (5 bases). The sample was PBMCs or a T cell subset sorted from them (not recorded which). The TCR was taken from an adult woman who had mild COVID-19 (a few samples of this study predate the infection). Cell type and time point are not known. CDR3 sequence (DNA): TGTGCCAGCAGCTTAAGTCTAGCCCCTAGGGAGGAGCAGTTCTTC. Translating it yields CASSLSLAPREEQFF.